In its sample, the clone carrying this T cell receptor beta chain was seen many times. No antigen is known for it. This sample was included in a study of early T cells in non-severe SARS-CoV-2 infection. Per germline, CDR1 LNHNV and CDR2 YYDKDF (reference sequence). The ends were cut back, 0 bases at V and 5 bases at J, with 11 bases in the middle. The CDR3 is 16 amino acids. TCRdb passed the 5' RACE reads through MiXCR, listing each CDR3 protein once. The sample lists 50,000 to 70,000 distinct CDR3 sequences; roughly 7.7% were seen once. Regarding the study as a whole: CD4 and private specificities were missed by VDJdb matching, which favored anti-spike CD8 responses.

The sequence was obtained from an adult who was a healthcare worker with PCR-confirmed SARS-CoV-2 infection or an uninfected control (not recorded which). The V call is TRBV15, the J call TRBJ1-6; D gene unclear. The specimen was whole blood. CDR3 DNA sequence: TGTGCCACCAGCAGAGAAGCCCCGGGCCATAATTCACCCCTCCACTTT. This translates into CATSREAPGHNSPLHF. Full variable domain (missing parts from reference TRBV15 and TRBJ1-6): DAMVIQNPRYQVTQFGKPVTLSCSQTLNHNVMYWYQQKSSQAPKLLFHYYDKDFNNEADTPDNFQSRRPNTSFCFLDIRSPGLGDTAMYLCATSREAPGHNSPLHFGNGTRLTVT.